This T cell receptor beta chain was recorded in a study of CD8+ T cells in alopecia areata. CDR3 length: 15 residues. The trim removed 4 bases at V and 3 bases at J, leaving 6 bases unmatched. Germline V gene sequence: CDR1 MNHEY, CDR2 SMNVEV (reference sequence). RNA was extracted and reverse transcribed into cDNA as the sequencing template. Profiled with immunoSEQ multiplex PCR; TCRdb holds only in-frame clones, not every one. The table has around 140,000 clones, around 50% seen once. This rearrangement joins TRBV27 to TRBJ2-7; 10 bases match TRBD2. The sequenced sample consisted of CD4+ T cells sorted from blood. This TCR derives from a human donor with alopecia areata. The CDR3 DNA sequence: TGTGCCAGCAGTTCCCGGGCTAGCGGGAGCTACGAGCAGTACTTC. Its translation is CASSSRASGSYEQYF.